The clone carrying this T cell receptor beta chain was seen more than once but under ten times. Antigen unknown. V dropped 2 bases and J dropped 8 bases, with 21 bases sitting between them. CDR1 is GTSNPN, CDR2 SVGIG, per germline (reference sequence). The CDR3 totals 15 residues. The data stem from a study of T-cell memory formation after mild COVID-19. Study-level background: Most TCR clusters belonged to a single donor. Study-wide points: Clones which contracted sat mainly in CM and EM if CD4+, and in EMRA if CD8+.

TCRdb ran MiXCR on the 5' RACE reads and lists one entry per CDR3 protein. This sample has tens of thousands of distinct CDR3 sequences, with roughly 20% found just once. Sequencing used PBMCs or a T cell subset sorted from them (not recorded which). The J gene is TRBJ1-2, the V gene TRBV30, with a weak D call TRBD1 (6 bases). This TCR derives from an adult who had mild COVID-19 (a few samples of this study predate the infection). Cell type and time point are not known. CDR3 sequence: CAWSKDSRWLRGYTF. The CDR3 nucleotides read TGTGCCTGGAGTAAGGACAGCCGCTGGCTCAGGGGCTACACCTTC.